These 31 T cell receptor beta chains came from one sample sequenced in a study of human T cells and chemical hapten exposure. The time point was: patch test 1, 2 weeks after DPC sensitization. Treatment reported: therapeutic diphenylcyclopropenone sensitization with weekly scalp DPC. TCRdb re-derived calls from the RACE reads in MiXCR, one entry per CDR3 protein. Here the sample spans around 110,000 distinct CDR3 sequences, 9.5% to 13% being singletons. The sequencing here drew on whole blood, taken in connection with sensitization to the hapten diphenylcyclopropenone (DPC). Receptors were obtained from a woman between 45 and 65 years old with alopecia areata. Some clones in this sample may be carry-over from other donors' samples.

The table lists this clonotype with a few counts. The CDR3 DNA sequence: TGTGCCAGCTCACCGGGGTTCCAAGGGAATGAAAAACTGTTTTTT. This sequence encodes CASSPGFQGNEKLFF. The chain uses TRBV18 and TRBJ1-4; D unresolved. V lost 3 bases and J lost 5, with 13 bases in between. Germline lookup yields CDR1 KGHSH and CDR2 LQKENI. The CDR3 is made up of 15 amino acids.

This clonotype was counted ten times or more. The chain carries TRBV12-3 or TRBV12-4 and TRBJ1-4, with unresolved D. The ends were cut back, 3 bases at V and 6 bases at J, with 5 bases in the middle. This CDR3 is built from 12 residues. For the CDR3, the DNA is TGTGCCAGCAGTTTCCAAGATGAAAAACTGTTTTTT. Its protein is CASSFQDEKLFF.

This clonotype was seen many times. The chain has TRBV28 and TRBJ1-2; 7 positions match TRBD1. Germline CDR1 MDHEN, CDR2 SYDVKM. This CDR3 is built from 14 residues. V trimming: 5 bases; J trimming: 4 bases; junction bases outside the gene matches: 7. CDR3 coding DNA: TGTGCCAGCAGTCAGGGACAGAACTTCTATGGCTACACCTTC. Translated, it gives CASSQGQNFYGYTF.

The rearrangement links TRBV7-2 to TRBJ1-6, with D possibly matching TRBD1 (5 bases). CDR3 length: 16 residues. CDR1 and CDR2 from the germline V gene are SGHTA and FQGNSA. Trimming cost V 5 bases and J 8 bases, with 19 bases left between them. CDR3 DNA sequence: TGTGCCAGCAGCAGTAGTCCGCAGGGTAGTTATTCACCCCTCCACTTT. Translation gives CASSSSPQGSYSPLHF.

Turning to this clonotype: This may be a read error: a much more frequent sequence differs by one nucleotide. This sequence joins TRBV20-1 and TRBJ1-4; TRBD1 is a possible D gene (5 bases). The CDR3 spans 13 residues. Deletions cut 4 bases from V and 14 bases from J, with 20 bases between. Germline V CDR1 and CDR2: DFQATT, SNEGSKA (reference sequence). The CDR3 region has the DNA TGCAGTGCTACCGACAGCGCTGCGGGAAATCTGTTTTTT. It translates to CSATDSAAGNLFF.

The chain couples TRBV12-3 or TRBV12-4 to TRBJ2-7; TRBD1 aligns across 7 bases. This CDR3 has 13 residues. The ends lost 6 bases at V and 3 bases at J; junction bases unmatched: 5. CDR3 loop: CASRQDRRYEQYF. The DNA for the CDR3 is TGTGCCAGCAGACAGGACAGGCGCTACGAGCAGTACTTC.

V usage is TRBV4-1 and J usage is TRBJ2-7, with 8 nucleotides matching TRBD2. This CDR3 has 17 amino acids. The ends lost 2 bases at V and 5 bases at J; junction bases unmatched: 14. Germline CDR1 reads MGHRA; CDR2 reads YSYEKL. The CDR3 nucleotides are TGCGCCAGCAGCCAATCTGAAGCCGCCAGCGGGAGAAACGAGCAGTACTTC. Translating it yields CASSQSEAASGRNEQYF.

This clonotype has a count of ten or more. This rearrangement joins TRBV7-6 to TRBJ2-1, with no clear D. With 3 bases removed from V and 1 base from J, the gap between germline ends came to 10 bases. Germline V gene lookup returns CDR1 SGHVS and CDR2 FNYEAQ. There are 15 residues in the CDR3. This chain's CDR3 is CASSFSGQSYNEQFF. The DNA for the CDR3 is TGTGCCAGCAGCTTTTCTGGCCAATCCTACAATGAGCAGTTCTTC.

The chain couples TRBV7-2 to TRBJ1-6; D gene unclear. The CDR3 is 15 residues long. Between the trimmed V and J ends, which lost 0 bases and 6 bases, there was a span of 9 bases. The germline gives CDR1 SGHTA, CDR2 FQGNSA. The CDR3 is CASSLAVGFNSPLHF. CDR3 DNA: TGTGCCAGCAGCTTAGCGGTGGGGTTTAATTCACCCCTCCACTTT.

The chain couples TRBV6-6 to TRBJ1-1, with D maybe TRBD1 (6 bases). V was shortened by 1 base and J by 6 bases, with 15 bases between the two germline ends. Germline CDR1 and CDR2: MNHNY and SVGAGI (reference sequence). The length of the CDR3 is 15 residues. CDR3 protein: CASSYFPPGGSEAFF. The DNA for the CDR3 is TGTGCCAGCAGTTACTTCCCCCCCGGGGGCTCTGAAGCTTTCTTT.

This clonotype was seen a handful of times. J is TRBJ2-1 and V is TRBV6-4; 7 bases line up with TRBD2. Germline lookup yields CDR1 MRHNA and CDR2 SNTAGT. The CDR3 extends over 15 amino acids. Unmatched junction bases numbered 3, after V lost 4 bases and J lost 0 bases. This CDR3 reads CASSGGTNSYNEQFF. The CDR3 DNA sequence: TGTGCCAGCAGTGGCGGGACTAACTCCTACAATGAGCAGTTCTTC.

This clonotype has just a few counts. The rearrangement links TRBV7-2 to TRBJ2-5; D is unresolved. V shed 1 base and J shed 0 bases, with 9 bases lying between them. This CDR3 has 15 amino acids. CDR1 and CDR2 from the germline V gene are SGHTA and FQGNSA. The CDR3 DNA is TGTGCCAGCAGCTTAGGTCCCAGTCACCAAGAGACCCAGTACTTC. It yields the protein CASSLGPSHQETQYF.

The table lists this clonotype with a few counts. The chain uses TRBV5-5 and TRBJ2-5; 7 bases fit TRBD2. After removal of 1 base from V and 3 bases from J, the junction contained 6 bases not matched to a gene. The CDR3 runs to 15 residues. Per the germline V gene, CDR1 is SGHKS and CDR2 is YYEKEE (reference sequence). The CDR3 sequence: CASSLLGGIEETQYF. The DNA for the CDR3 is TGTGCCAGCAGCTTGCTCGGGGGGATAGAAGAGACCCAGTACTTC. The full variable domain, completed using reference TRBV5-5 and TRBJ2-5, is DAGVTQSPTHLIKTRGQQVTLRCSPISGHKSVSWYQQVLGQGPQFIFQYYEKEERGRGNFPDRFSARQFPNYSSELNVNALLLGDSALYLCASSLLGGIEETQYFGPGTRLLVL.

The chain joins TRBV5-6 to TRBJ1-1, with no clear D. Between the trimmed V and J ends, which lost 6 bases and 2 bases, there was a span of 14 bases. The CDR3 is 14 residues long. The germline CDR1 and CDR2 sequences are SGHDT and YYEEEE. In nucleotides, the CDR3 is TGTGCCAGCACCCCCCCAAATTCCAACACTGAAGCTTTCTTT. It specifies CASTPPNSNTEAFF.

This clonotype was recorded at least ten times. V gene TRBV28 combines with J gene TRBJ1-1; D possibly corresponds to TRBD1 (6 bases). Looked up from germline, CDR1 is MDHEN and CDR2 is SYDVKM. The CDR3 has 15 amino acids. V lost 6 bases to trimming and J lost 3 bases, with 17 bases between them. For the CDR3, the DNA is TGTGCCAGCAGCTACGTTAGTCGGGGGCACACTGAAGCTTTCTTT. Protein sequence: CASSYVSRGHTEAFF.

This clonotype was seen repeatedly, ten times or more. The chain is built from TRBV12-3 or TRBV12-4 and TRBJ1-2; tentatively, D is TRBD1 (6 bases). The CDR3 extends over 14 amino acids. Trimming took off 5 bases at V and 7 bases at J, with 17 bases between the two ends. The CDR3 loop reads CASSTTGGPLGYTF. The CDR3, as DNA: TGTGCCAGCAGTACGACAGGAGGGCCTCTTGGCTACACCTTC.

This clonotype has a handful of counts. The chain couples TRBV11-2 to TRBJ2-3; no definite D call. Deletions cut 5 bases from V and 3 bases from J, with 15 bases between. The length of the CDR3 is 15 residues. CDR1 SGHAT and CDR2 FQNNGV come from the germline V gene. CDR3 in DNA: TGTGCCAGCAGCCCACCGGGCTCTTTAACAGATACGCAGTATTTT. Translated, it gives CASSPPGSLTDTQYF.

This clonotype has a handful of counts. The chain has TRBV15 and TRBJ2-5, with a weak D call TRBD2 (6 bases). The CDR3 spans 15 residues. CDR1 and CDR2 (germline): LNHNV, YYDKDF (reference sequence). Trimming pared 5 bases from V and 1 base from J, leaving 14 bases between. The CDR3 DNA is TGTGCCACCAGCTCCGGGGAGGCATCCCAAGAGACCCAGTACTTC. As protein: CATSSGEASQETQYF.

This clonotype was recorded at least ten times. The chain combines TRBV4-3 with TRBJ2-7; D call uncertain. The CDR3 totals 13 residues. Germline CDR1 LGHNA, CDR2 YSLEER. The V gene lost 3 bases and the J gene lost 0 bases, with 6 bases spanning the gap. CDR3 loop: CASSQTSSYEQYF. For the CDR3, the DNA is TGCGCCAGCAGCCAGACTTCCTCCTACGAGCAGTACTTC.

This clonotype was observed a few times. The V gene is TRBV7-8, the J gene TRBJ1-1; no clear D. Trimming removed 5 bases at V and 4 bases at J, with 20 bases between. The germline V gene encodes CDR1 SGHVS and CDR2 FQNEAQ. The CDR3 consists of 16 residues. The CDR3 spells CASSPGEGSRFTEAFF. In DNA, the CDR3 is TGTGCCAGCAGCCCCGGAGAAGGGAGCCGGTTCACTGAAGCTTTCTTT. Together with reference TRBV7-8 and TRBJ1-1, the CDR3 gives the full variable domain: GAGVSQSPRYKVAKRGQDVALRCDPISGHVSLFWYQQALGQGPEFLTYFQNEAQLDKSGLPSDRFFAERPEGSVSTLKIQRTQQEDSAVYLCASSPGEGSRFTEAFFGQGTRLTVV.

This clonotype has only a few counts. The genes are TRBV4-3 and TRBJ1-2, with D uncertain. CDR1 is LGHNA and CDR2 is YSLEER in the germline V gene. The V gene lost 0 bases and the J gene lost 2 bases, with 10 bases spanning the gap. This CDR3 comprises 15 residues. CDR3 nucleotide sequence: TGCGCCAGCAGCCAAGATCCCAGGCCGAACTATGGCTACACCTTC. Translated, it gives CASSQDPRPNYGYTF.

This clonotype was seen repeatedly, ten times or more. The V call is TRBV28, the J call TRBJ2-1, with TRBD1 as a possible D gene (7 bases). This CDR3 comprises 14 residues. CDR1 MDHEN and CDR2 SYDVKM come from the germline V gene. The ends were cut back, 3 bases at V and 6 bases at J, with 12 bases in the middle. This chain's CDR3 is CASSFRGEVNEQFF. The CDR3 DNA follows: TGTGCCAGCAGTTTCAGGGGGGAGGTCAATGAGCAGTTCTTC.

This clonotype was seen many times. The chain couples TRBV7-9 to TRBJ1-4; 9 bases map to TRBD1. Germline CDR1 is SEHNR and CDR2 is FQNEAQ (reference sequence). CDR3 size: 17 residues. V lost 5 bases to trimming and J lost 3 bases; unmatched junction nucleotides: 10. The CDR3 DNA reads TGTGCCAGCAGCCCCCGGACAGGGGAGAAGGCTAATGAAAAACTGTTTTTT. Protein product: CASSPRTGEKANEKLFF.

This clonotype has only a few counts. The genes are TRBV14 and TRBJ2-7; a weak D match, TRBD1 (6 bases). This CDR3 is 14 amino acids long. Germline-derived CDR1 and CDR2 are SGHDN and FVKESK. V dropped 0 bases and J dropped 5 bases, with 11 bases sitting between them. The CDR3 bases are TGTGCCAGCAGCCAAGATTTGGGGGCGAACGAGCAGTACTTC. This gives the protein CASSQDLGANEQYF.

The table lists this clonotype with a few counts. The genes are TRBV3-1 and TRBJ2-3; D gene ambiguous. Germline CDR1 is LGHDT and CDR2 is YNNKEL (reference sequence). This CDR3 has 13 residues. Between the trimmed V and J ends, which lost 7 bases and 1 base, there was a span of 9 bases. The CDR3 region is CASTKEGTDTQYF. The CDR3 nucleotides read TGTGCCAGCACCAAAGAGGGCACAGATACGCAGTATTTT.

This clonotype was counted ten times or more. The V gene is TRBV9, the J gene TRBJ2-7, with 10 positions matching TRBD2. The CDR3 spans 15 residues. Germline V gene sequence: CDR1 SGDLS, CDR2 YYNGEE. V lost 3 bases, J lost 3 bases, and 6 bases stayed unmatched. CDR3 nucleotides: TGTGCCAGCAGCGGAGGAAGCGGGAGGGTCTACGAGCAGTACTTC. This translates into CASSGGSGRVYEQYF.

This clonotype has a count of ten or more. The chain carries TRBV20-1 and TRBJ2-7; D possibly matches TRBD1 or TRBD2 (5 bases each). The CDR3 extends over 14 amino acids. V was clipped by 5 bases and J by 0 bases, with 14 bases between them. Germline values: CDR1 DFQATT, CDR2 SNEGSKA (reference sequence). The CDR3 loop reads CSAPPGQGSYEQYF. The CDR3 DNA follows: TGCAGTGCTCCCCCGGGGCAGGGCTCCTACGAGCAGTACTTC.

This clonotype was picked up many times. CDR3 residues: CASSRASLGTQYF. The DNA of the CDR3 is TGTGCCAGCTCACGGGCGTCCCTTGGTACGCAGTATTTT. The chain links TRBV18 to TRBJ2-3, with D unclear. The CDR3 has 13 residues. The germline V gene has CDR1 KGHSH and CDR2 LQKENI. V was trimmed by 4 bases and J by 8 bases, leaving 13 bases between them.

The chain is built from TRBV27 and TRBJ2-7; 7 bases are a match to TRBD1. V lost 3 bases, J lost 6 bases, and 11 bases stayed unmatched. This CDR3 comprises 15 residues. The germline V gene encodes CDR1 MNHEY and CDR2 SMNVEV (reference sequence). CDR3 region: CASSFARDRSLEQYF. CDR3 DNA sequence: TGTGCCAGCAGTTTCGCCCGGGACAGATCCCTCGAGCAGTACTTC.

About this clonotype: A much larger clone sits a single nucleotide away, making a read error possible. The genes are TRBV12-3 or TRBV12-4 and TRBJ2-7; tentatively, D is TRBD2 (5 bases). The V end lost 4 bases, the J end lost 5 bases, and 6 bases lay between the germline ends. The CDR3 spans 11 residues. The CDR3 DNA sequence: TGTGCCAGCAGTTACGGGAACGAGCAGTACTTC. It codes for CASSYGNEQYF.

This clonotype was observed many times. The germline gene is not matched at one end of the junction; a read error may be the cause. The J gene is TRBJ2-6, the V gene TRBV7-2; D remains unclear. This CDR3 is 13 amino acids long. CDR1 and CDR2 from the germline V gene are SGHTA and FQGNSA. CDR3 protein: CASSFSGSNVLTF. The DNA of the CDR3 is TGTGCCAGCAGCTTTAGTGGGTCCAACGTCCTGACTTTC.